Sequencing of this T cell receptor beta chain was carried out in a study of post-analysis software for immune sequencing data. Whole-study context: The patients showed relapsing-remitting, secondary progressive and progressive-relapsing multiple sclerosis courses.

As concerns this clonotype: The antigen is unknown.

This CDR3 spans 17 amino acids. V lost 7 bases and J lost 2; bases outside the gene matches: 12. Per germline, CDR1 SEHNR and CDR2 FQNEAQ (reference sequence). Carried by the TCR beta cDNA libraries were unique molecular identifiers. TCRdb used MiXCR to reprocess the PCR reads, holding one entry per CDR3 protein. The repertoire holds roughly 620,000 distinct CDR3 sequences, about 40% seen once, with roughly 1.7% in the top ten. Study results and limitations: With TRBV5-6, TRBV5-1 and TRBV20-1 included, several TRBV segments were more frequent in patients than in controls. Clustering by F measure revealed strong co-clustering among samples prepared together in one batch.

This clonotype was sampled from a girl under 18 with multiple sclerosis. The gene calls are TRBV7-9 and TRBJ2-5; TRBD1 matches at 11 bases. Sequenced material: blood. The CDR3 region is CASTVLGQGAAQETQYF. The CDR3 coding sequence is TGTGCCAGCACCGTCTTAGGACAGGGGGCCGCTCAAGAGACCCAGTACTTC.